Presented here are 25 T cell receptor beta chains from one specimen sequenced in a study of technical replicates of blood from a few donors (dated by TCRdb to about 2017). Libraries came from the immunoSEQ multiplex PCR assay. TCRdb retrieved this table from immuneACCESS and kept in-frame rearrangements only. Not all clones are present; in checked studies, unresolved V genes account for under half, and no reason is known for the remainder. In this sample the table shows roughly 59,000 clones, approximately 86% of which occur a single time. The ten largest make up approximately 5.4% of the sample. The sample consisted of PBMCs. The receptors originated from a human donor in good health. Some clones in this sample may be carry-over from other donors' samples.

This chain links TRBV2 with TRBJ2-5, with D possibly TRBD1 on 5 matching bases. Germline V lookup: CDR1 SNHLY, CDR2 FYNNEI. CDR3 length: 13 amino acids. V dropped 6 bases and J dropped 4 bases, with 12 bases sitting between them. This chain's CDR3 is CASRAGWGETQYF. For the CDR3, the DNA is TGTGCCAGCAGGGCAGGGTGGGGAGAGACCCAGTACTTC.

This clone was seen only once. The J gene is TRBJ1-3, the V gene TRBV9; 12 positions match TRBD1. J gave up 4 bases and V 3 bases, and 14 bases lay outside the gene matches. In germline, CDR1 is SGDLS, CDR2 YYNGEE. The CDR3 totals 19 residues. The CDR3 bases are TGTGCCAGCAGCGCTTCCGGGACAGGGGGCCGGGGGTCCGGAAACACCATATATTTT. Encoded protein: CASSASGTGGRGSGNTIYF.

This sequence joins TRBV10-1 and TRBJ2-7; D might be TRBD1 (5 bases). Germline V gene lookup returns CDR1 WNHNN and CDR2 SYGVQD (reference sequence). Trimming pared 9 bases from V and 4 bases from J, leaving 10 bases between. This CDR3 is 11 amino acids long. CDR3 bases: TGCGCCAGTCAGGGTGATTACGAGCAGTACTTC. This translates into CASQGDYEQYF.

This clone has a single count. V gene TRBV13 combines with J gene TRBJ2-2; 10 nucleotides line up with TRBD2. The CDR3 covers 16 residues. With 4 bases clipped from V and 2 bases from J, the junction kept 4 bases outside the gene matches. The germline CDR1 and CDR2 sequences are PRHDT and FYEKMQ (reference sequence). In nucleotides, the CDR3 is TGTGCCAGCAGCTCGGCTAGCGGGAGTAACACCGGGGAGCTGTTTTTT. Protein: CASSSASGSNTGELFF.

This clone was seen a handful of times. J is TRBJ2-2 and V is TRBV7-9; TRBD1 matches 8 bases. V shed 5 bases, J shed 1 base, and the junction held 3 bases outside the gene matches. Per the germline V gene, CDR1 is SEHNR and CDR2 is FQNEAQ (reference sequence). The CDR3 loop spans 15 amino acids. The CDR3 coding sequence is TGTGCCAGCAGCATAGGGACAGGGAACACCGGGGAGCTGTTTTTT. This gives the protein CASSIGTGNTGELFF. Full variable domain (missing parts from reference TRBV7-9 and TRBJ2-2): DTGVSQNPRHKITKRGQNVTFRCDPISEHNRLYWYRQTLGQGPEFLTYFQNEAQLEKSRLLSDRFSAERPKGSFSTLEIQRTEQGDSAMYLCASSIGTGNTGELFFGEGSRLTVL.

V is TRBV9 and J is TRBJ1-4, with D possibly matching TRBD1 (6 bases). The CDR3 has 17 amino acids. Per the germline V gene, CDR1 is SGDLS and CDR2 is YYNGEE. The germline V and J ends were trimmed by 0 bases and 3 bases, with 15 bases remaining between them. The CDR3 region is CASSVGGGGRPNEKLFF. The CDR3 region has the DNA TGTGCCAGCAGCGTAGGAGGCGGGGGCAGGCCTAATGAAAAACTGTTTTTT.

V usage is TRBV19 and J usage is TRBJ1-3; 8 bases align to TRBD1. Germline assignment: CDR1 LNHDA and CDR2 SQIVND (reference sequence). The CDR3 runs 15 residues. The junction had 8 bases not matched to a gene; V was cut back by 6 bases and J by 4 bases. This CDR3 reads CASRTTGAGGNTIYF. The CDR3, as DNA: TGTGCCAGTAGGACGACAGGGGCGGGAGGAAACACCATATATTTT.

The chain is built from TRBV7-2 and TRBJ1-3; the D is unclear. V lost 1 base, J lost 3 bases, and 10 bases lay in between. Germline loops: CDR1 SGHTA, CDR2 FQGNSA. The CDR3 has 15 amino acids. The CDR3 nucleotides are TGTGCCAGCAGCTTAGGCCCAGCGAATGGAAACACCATATATTTT. Encoded protein: CASSLGPANGNTIYF.

The rearrangement uses TRBV7-3 and TRBJ2-2; 15 positions match TRBD2. V was pared by 5 bases and J by 3 bases, with 13 bases of the junction left unmatched. Germline V CDR1 and CDR2: SGHTA, FQGTGA. This CDR3 has 20 residues. CDR3 in amino acids: CASSRTGTSGGLAYTGELFF. CDR3 bases: TGTGCCAGCAGCCGCACCGGGACTAGCGGGGGGCTAGCGTACACCGGGGAGCTGTTTTTT.

V usage is TRBV5-6 and J usage is TRBJ1-2; 9 bases are a match to TRBD1. CDR1 and CDR2 from the germline V gene are SGHDT and YYEEEE. With 3 bases clipped from V and 2 bases from J, the junction kept 8 bases outside the gene matches. The CDR3 sequence is 16 residues long. The CDR3 region has the DNA TGTGCCAGCAGCTACGGGACAGGGATGGTGAACTATGGCTACACCTTC. Its protein is CASSYGTGMVNYGYTF. Variable domain in full (rest from reference TRBV5-6 and TRBJ1-2): DAGVTQSPTHLIKTRGQQVTLRCSPKSGHDTVSWYQQALGQGPQFIFQYYEEEERQRGNFPDRFSGHQFPNYSSELNVNALLLGDSALYLCASSYGTGMVNYGYTFGSGTRLTVV.

V is TRBV6-5 and J is TRBJ1-3; D is unclear. Germline loops: CDR1 MNHEY, CDR2 SVGAGI. The CDR3 runs 14 residues. V was cut by 5 bases and J by 1 base, with 9 bases left in between. The CDR3 sequence: CASSRLRSGNTIYF. The CDR3 coding sequence is TGTGCCAGCAGTCGACTTAGATCTGGAAACACCATATATTTT.

The rearrangement joins TRBV5-1 to TRBJ1-2, with 7 positions matching TRBD1. Germline CDR1 SGHRS, CDR2 YFSETQ. V trimming: 0 bases; J trimming: 4 bases; junction bases outside the gene matches: 9. This CDR3 is built from 16 residues. Here the CDR3 DNA reads TGCGCCAGCAGCTTGGATTACGACAGGGCGGTCTATGGCTACACCTTC. Amino acids: CASSLDYDRAVYGYTF.

Turning to this clone: The same CDR3 can be traced to other DNA sequences in this sample. The V and J genes are TRBV9 and TRBJ2-1, with 13 bases identical to TRBD2. The CDR3 consists of 15 residues. Germline assignment: CDR1 SGDLS and CDR2 YYNGEE. V was clipped by 0 bases and J by 7 bases; unmatched bases: 1. CDR3 nucleotide sequence: TGTGCCAGCAGCGTAGGACTAGCGGGAGGAAATGAGCAGTTCTTC. Residues: CASSVGLAGGNEQFF.

This chain joins TRBV5-1 and TRBJ2-1, with TRBD1 matching over 7 bases. The V and J ends lost 2 bases and 0 bases, in that order; junction bases with no gene match: 2. Germline CDR1 and CDR2: SGHRS and YFSETQ. The CDR3 has 15 amino acids. CDR3 region: CASSFRDSSYNEQFF. In nucleotides, the CDR3 is TGCGCCAGCAGCTTCCGGGACAGCTCCTACAATGAGCAGTTCTTC.

The V and J genes are TRBV13 and TRBJ2-3; 8 nucleotides line up with TRBD1. Germline CDR1 PRHDT, CDR2 FYEKMQ (reference sequence). The CDR3 is 17 residues long. Trimming took 5 bases from V and 2 from J; bases not matched to a gene: 12. The CDR3 sequence is CASSPRPTGVVTDTQYF. The CDR3 DNA follows: TGTGCCAGCAGCCCCCGCCCGACAGGGGTTGTCACAGATACGCAGTATTTT. Combining the CDR3 with reference TRBV13 and TRBJ2-3 gives the whole variable domain AAGVIQSPRHLIKEKRETATLKCYPIPRHDTVYWYQQGPGQDPQFLISFYEKMQSDKGSIPDRFSAQQFSDYHSELNMSSLELGDSALYFCASSPRPTGVVTDTQYFGPGTRLTVL.

The V call is TRBV7-2, the J call TRBJ2-5; 12 positions agree with TRBD2. The J segment lost 2 bases and the V segment lost 3 bases, leaving 4 bases of the junction unmatched. The germline V gene encodes CDR1 SGHTA and CDR2 FQGNSA. The CDR3 is 16 amino acids. CDR3: CASSFDGTSGQETQYF. CDR3 DNA sequence: TGTGCCAGCAGCTTCGATGGGACTAGCGGGCAAGAGACCCAGTACTTC. The full variable domain, rest sourced from reference TRBV7-2 and TRBJ2-5, is GAGVSQSPSNKVTEKGKDVELRCDPISGHTALYWYRQSLGQGLEFLIYFQGNSAPDKSGLPSDRFSAERTGGSVSTLTIQRTQQEDSAVYLCASSFDGTSGQETQYFGPGTRLLVL.

This chain links TRBV4-2 with TRBJ2-3; 10 bases are shared with TRBD2. The junction had 10 bases not matched to a gene; V was cut back by 4 bases and J by 6 bases. The CDR3 consists of 16 residues. The germline V gene has CDR1 LGHNA and CDR2 YNFKEQ. Here the CDR3 DNA reads TGTGCCAGCAGCCCCTCTCCAGCGGGGGGGCCCGATACGCAGTATTTT. This gives the protein CASSPSPAGGPDTQYF.

The CDR3: CASSLDPGTEAFF. CDR3 nucleotides: TGTGCCAGCAGCTTGGATCCGGGCACTGAAGCTTTCTTT. The chain is built from TRBV5-6 and TRBJ1-1, with D hard to call. The germline V gene encodes CDR1 SGHDT and CDR2 YYEEEE. The V end lost 0 bases, the J end lost 4 bases, and 7 bases lay between the germline ends. This CDR3 spans 13 amino acids. Together with reference TRBV5-6 and TRBJ1-1, the CDR3 gives the full variable domain: DAGVTQSPTHLIKTRGQQVTLRCSPKSGHDTVSWYQQALGQGPQFIFQYYEEEERQRGNFPDRFSGHQFPNYSSELNVNALLLGDSALYLCASSLDPGTEAFFGQGTRLTVV.

The chain recombines TRBV13 with TRBJ2-7; 8 bases are shared with TRBD1. V trimming: 5 bases; J trimming: 1 base; junction bases outside the gene matches: 7. This CDR3 region has 15 residues. Germline assignment: CDR1 PRHDT and CDR2 FYEKMQ (reference sequence). CDR3 nucleotides: TGTGCCAGCAGCCGAGGGACAGGTATTTCCTACGAGCAGTACTTC. As protein: CASSRGTGISYEQYF.

The chain recombines TRBV5-5 with TRBJ2-2; 8 nucleotides agree with TRBD1. This CDR3 is 16 amino acids long. V gave up 1 base and J gave up 4 bases; unmatched junction bases: 6. Per the germline V gene, CDR1 is SGHKS and CDR2 is YYEKEE (reference sequence). CDR3 sequence (DNA): TGTGCCAGCAGCTTGTCCACAGGGGGAAGCACCGGGGAGCTGTTTTTT. Translating gives CASSLSTGGSTGELFF.

The chain combines TRBV5-6 with TRBJ2-3; 7 bases match TRBD1. Germline V gives CDR1 SGHDT, CDR2 YYEEEE. This CDR3 spans 14 amino acids. V gave up 3 bases and J gave up 2 bases; unmatched junction bases: 3. CDR3 region: CASSSGQLTDTQYF. The DNA for the CDR3 is TGTGCCAGCAGCTCGGGACAGCTCACAGATACGCAGTATTTT.

The chain combines TRBV7-9 with TRBJ1-2; D unclear. The CDR3 is 12 amino acids. Trimming stripped 2 bases from V and 8 bases from J, with 9 bases between. Germline V gives CDR1 SEHNR, CDR2 FQNEAQ (reference sequence). The CDR3 reads CASSLNIWGYTF. DNA for the CDR3: TGTGCCAGCAGCTTAAACATCTGGGGCTACACCTTC.

V gene TRBV20-1 combines with J gene TRBJ1-1; 7 positions match TRBD1. The CDR3 contains 10 residues. V lost 6 bases to trimming and J lost 9 bases; unmatched junction nucleotides: 4. CDR1 and CDR2 (germline): DFQATT, SNEGSKA (reference sequence). The CDR3 sequence: CSALTGKAFF. The DNA of the CDR3 is TGCAGTGCCTTGACAGGGAAAGCTTTCTTT.

The chain links TRBV5-1 to TRBJ2-6, with no clear D. Germline lookup yields CDR1 SGHRS and CDR2 YFSETQ. V was cut by 3 bases and J by 2 bases, with 9 bases left in between. The length of the CDR3 is 15 residues. The CDR3 spells CASSSRQAGANVLTF. The CDR3 DNA is TGCGCCAGCAGCTCCCGACAAGCTGGGGCCAACGTCCTGACTTTC.

The chain couples TRBV5-6 to TRBJ2-1; the D is unclear. CDR3 length equals 12 residues. The germline V gene has CDR1 SGHDT and CDR2 YYEEEE. V gave up 4 bases and J gave up 12 bases, with 14 bases separating them. The CDR3 spells CASSLPGSPQFF. The DNA of the CDR3 is TGTGCCAGCAGCCTTCCGGGTAGCCCGCAGTTCTTC.